This is a list of T cell receptor beta chains from one sample in a study of T cells in Graves' hyperthyroidism and ophthalmopathy. MiXCR, run by TCRdb on the multiplex PCR reads, gives a single entry per CDR3 protein. Among around 23,000 distinct CDR3 sequences listed, around 54% were seen once. Input material: blood. The receptors were sampled from a woman between 40 and 55 years old with Graves' hyperthyroidism that later progressed to Graves' ophthalmopathy. Both conserved end residues are part of each CDR3. A D gene is named only where the DNA matches it firmly. Clone size is stated in some rows and not others, as once, few, many or a class when expanded.

cdr3_aa: CATSDPTGLAGVTNEQFF
cdr3_nt: TGTGCCACCAGTGATCCGACTGGACTAGCGGGAGTAACGAATGAGCAGTTCTTC
clone_size: NA
v_call: TRBV24-1
cdr3_length: 18
j_call: TRBJ2-1
d_call: TRBD2

cdr3_aa: CTSSEGVQPQHF
cdr3_nt: TGTACCAGCAGCGAGGGGGTTCAGCCCCAGCATTTT
clone_size: once
v_call: TRBV7-9
cdr3_length: 12
j_call: TRBJ1-5
d_call: NA

cdr3_aa: CASSSGANVLTF
cdr3_nt: TGTGCCAGCAGTTCTGGGGCCAACGTCCTGACTTTC
clone_size: NA
v_call: TRBV25-1
cdr3_length: 12
j_call: TRBJ2-6
d_call: NA

cdr3_aa: CATKWGSGSYEQYF
cdr3_nt: TGTGCCACCAAATGGGGGTCAGGCTCCTACGAGCAGTACTTC
clone_size: NA
v_call: TRBV9
cdr3_length: 14
j_call: TRBJ2-7
d_call: NA

cdr3_aa: CASSQTGTSYEQYF
cdr3_nt: TGCGCCAGCAGCCAGACCGGGACTAGTTACGAGCAGTACTTC
clone_size: NA
v_call: TRBV4-1
cdr3_length: 14
j_call: TRBJ2-7
d_call: TRBD2

cdr3_aa: CVSSPRRDYERYF
cdr3_nt: TGTGTCAGCAGCCCGAGGAGGGATTACGAGCGGTACTTC
clone_size: NA
v_call: TRBV14
cdr3_length: 13
j_call: TRBJ2-7
d_call: NA

cdr3_aa: CSATRQTEAFF
cdr3_nt: TGCAGTGCTACCAGACAGACTGAAGCTTTCTTT
clone_size: NA
v_call: TRBV20-1
cdr3_length: 11
j_call: TRBJ1-1
d_call: NA

cdr3_aa: CASSFGEDTGELLF
cdr3_nt: TGTGCCAGCAGTTTCGGCGAGGACACCGGGGAGCTGCTTTTT
clone_size: NA
v_call: TRBV6-1
cdr3_length: 14
j_call: TRBJ2-2
d_call: NA

cdr3_aa: CASSPTGNQPQHF
cdr3_nt: TGTGCCAGCAGTCCGACAGGTAATCAGCCCCAGCATTTT
clone_size: few
v_call: TRBV2
cdr3_length: 13
j_call: TRBJ1-5
d_call: NA

cdr3_aa: CASSLNRGSYNEQFF
cdr3_nt: TGTGCCAGCAGCTTGAACAGGGGGAGTTACAATGAGCAGTTCTTC
clone_size: many
v_call: TRBV5-4
cdr3_length: 15
j_call: TRBJ2-1
d_call: TRBD1

cdr3_aa: CASRRPPGHSTDTQYF
cdr3_nt: TGCGCCAGCAGGAGGCCGCCGGGACACAGCACAGATACGCAGTATTTT
clone_size: NA
v_call: TRBV5-1
cdr3_length: 16
j_call: TRBJ2-3
d_call: NA

cdr3_aa: CSEAGGLIETQYF
cdr3_nt: TGCAGTGAGGCGGGAGGGCTTATAGAGACCCAGTACTTC
clone_size: medium-sized
v_call: TRBV20-1
cdr3_length: 13
j_call: TRBJ2-5
d_call: TRBD2

cdr3_aa: CARRGKDYEQYF
cdr3_nt: TGCGCCAGGCGGGGAAAAGACTACGAGCAGTACTTC
clone_size: NA
v_call: TRBV10-1
cdr3_length: 12
j_call: TRBJ2-7
d_call: NA